This T cell receptor (beta chain) was found in a study of response to subunit inactivated influenza vaccine (dated by TCRdb to 2017 to 2018). With respect to the entire study: Deep quantitative T cell receptor repertoire profiling was used in the study to track responses to a trivalent subunit inactivated influenza vaccine.

Receptor amplification or capture employed RT-PCR. The data were produced on an Illumina HiSeq 2500. In-frame beta chains were kept once TCRdb had trimmed the public reads at Q25 with fastp and called clones with MiXCR. Here each entry gathers all rows of one CDR3 protein and keeps the most common genes and DNA. The sample has around 490,000 distinct CDR3 sequences on record, 7.6% of them singletons. The top ten hold under 15% of the sample. The research as a whole found: It was suggested by the authors that each seasonal influenza vaccination may recruit only a limited number of new T cells.

As regards this clonotype: The antigen this receptor binds is unknown. Qualities for individual bases were not recorded, and no much larger clone is one base off.

The junction shows trimming of 6 bases on V and 3 bases on J, plus 12 bases between the germline ends. Spanning cysteine to phenylalanine, the CDR3 consists of 12 amino acids. Only CDR3 DNA is held: 36 bases, read in frame from base 1. According to the germline V gene, CDR1 reads SQVTM and CDR2 reads ANQGSEA. Source: PBMCs from blood, taken around 25 months after vaccination. Recombination linked TRBV29-1 to TRBJ2-7; the D region may be TRBD1 or TRBD2, each matching 5 bases equally. The source of this sequence is a man aged 50 to 75 who received an inactivated influenza vaccine. Donor details come from another sample of the same person, matched by shared clones. The CDR3 region: CSVGVLGYEQYF. Read as DNA, the sequence is TGCAGCGTGGGGGTTCTGGGCTACGAGCAGTACTTC.